This T cell receptor beta chain was profiled in a study of Graves' ophthalmopathy and Graves' hyperthyroidism. Amplifying from RNA transcripts, the study obtained TCR beta CDR3 regions. HTBI primers primed a first-round RT-PCR, and a second-round multiplex PCR followed. Using its own MiXCR run on the multiplex PCR reads, TCRdb lists one record per CDR3 protein. The sample holds over 450,000 distinct CDR3 sequences, around 14% seen once. None of the included patients had other autoimmune diseases, uncontrolled infections, pregnancy or lactation, as these led to exclusion. Per germline, CDR1 MNHNS and CDR2 SASEGT. This CDR3 is built from 13 residues. V gave up 9 bases and J gave up 5 bases, with 16 bases separating them.

The clonotype comes from a woman aged 25 to 45 with Graves' ophthalmopathy. The sequencing input was blood. V is TRBV6-1 and J is TRBJ2-5; D not certain. The CDR3: CASGGQTGETQYF. CDR3 nucleotide sequence: TGTGCCAGTGGTGGGCAAACTGGGGAGACCCAGTACTTC.